The rows below give T cell receptor beta chains drawn from one sample of a study of response to subunit inactivated influenza vaccine. Via MiXCR, TCRdb re-called the RT-PCR reads, giving one row per CDR3 protein. The sample includes 500,000 to 700,000 distinct CDR3 sequences, 20% to 25% of them seen just once. A further study also used this sample, focusing on T cells expressing NK-cell markers.

The specimen comprised CD4+ T cells sorted from PBMCs, sampled about 12 days after vaccination. The receptor set was obtained from a man aged 45-65 years who received an inactivated influenza vaccine. CDR3s include the opening cysteine and the closing phenylalanine or tryptophan. Fields, in order: J gene, clone size, D gene, V gene, CDR3 protein, CDR3 DNA. D genes are given only for firm matches. Size tells how often a clone was seen (once, few, many) or the class of an expanded clone, and some rows leave it out.

j_gene: TRBJ2-2
abundance: NA
d_gene: TRBD2
v_gene: TRBV15
CDR3aa: CATSRGGGLAGSNTGELFF
CDR3nt: TGTGCCACCAGCAGAGGAGGTGGACTAGCGGGGTCGAACACCGGGGAGCTGTTTTTT

j_gene: TRBJ2-1
abundance: few
d_gene: NA
v_gene: TRBV7-2
CDR3aa: CASSLTVGAHEQFF
CDR3nt: TGTGCCAGCAGCTTAACCGTCGGCGCCCATGAGCAGTTCTTC

j_gene: TRBJ2-5
abundance: NA
d_gene: NA
v_gene: TRBV9
CDR3aa: CASSVVRQGPGPLYF
CDR3nt: TGTGCCAGCAGCGTAGTCCGTCAGGGTCCGGGACCTTTGTACTTC

j_gene: TRBJ2-7
abundance: NA
d_gene: TRBD1
v_gene: TRBV28
CDR3aa: CASNDTPRRDRGQYF
CDR3nt: TGTGCCAGCAATGATACCCCTCGCCGGGACAGGGGGCAGTACTTC

j_gene: TRBJ2-7
abundance: few
d_gene: NA
v_gene: TRBV7-8
CDR3aa: CASSSPGGSYEQYF
CDR3nt: TGTGCCAGCAGCTCGCCCGGAGGCTCCTACGAGCAGTACTTC

j_gene: TRBJ2-7
abundance: many
d_gene: TRBD1
v_gene: TRBV27
CDR3aa: CASSPGTGSHEQYF
CDR3nt: TGTGCCAGCAGTCCCGGGACAGGGTCCCACGAGCAGTACTTC

j_gene: TRBJ2-7
abundance: many
d_gene: NA
v_gene: TRBV12-3/TRBV12-4
CDR3aa: CASSSGRITYEQYF
CDR3nt: TGTGCCAGCAGTTCGGGACGGATAACCTACGAGCAGTACTTC

j_gene: TRBJ2-5
abundance: NA
d_gene: TRBD1
v_gene: TRBV10-3
CDR3aa: CATSGTGISQETQYF
CDR3nt: TGTGCCACCTCGGGGACAGGGATTTCCCAAGAGACCCAGTACTTC

j_gene: TRBJ2-6
abundance: once
d_gene: TRBD2
v_gene: TRBV6-2/TRBV6-3
CDR3aa: CASSYAGRELSGANVLTF
CDR3nt: TGTGCCAGCAGTTACGCCGGGAGGGAGCTTTCTGGGGCCAACGTCCTGACTTTC

j_gene: TRBJ2-1
abundance: few
d_gene: NA
v_gene: TRBV15
CDR3aa: CATRKVSQRASDEQFF
CDR3nt: TGTGCCACCAGAAAAGTGTCCCAGCGGGCATCGGATGAGCAGTTCTTC